Below are 22 T cell receptor beta chains sequenced from a single sample in a study of blood T cell repertoires in COVID-19. Using immunoSEQ multiplex PCR, the repertoire was profiled, and TCRdb retains in-frame clones only, with some absent. Of 50,000 or so clones listed, approximately 91% were seen once; the top ten hold nearly 10%. The sequenced sample was peripheral blood. The receptor source for this set is an elderly woman with acute or convalescent COVID-19.

This chain links TRBV5-1 with TRBJ2-1; TRBD1 matches 8 bases. Trimming cost V 3 bases and J 4 bases; bases outside gene matches: 6. Germline values: CDR1 SGHRS, CDR2 YFSETQ. The CDR3 spans 15 residues. The CDR3 DNA reads as TGCGCCAGCAGCTCCGAGACAGGGGATTACAATGAGCAGTTCTTC. Its protein product is CASSSETGDYNEQFF. Combining the CDR3 with reference TRBV5-1 and TRBJ2-1 gives the whole variable domain KAGVTQTPRYLIKTRGQQVTLSCSPISGHRSVSWYQQTPGQGLQFLFEYFSETQRNKGNFPGRFSGRQFSNSRSEMNVSTLELGDSALYLCASSSETGDYNEQFFGPGTRLTVL.

The chain uses TRBV30 and TRBJ1-5, with 7 bases matching TRBD1. Germline assignment: CDR1 GTSNPN and CDR2 SVGIG (reference sequence). V shed 0 bases, J shed 6 bases, and the junction held 8 bases outside the gene matches. The CDR3 length is 15 residues. CDR3 sequence (DNA): TGTGCCTGGAGTGTACAGGGGTTGGGACTTCAGCCCCAGCATTTT. Translated, it gives CAWSVQGLGLQPQHF.

This clone came up once. This rearrangement joins TRBV7-2 to TRBJ2-5, with D tentatively TRBD2 (7 bases). The CDR3 covers 15 residues. V was clipped by 5 bases and J by 4 bases, with 17 bases between them. Germline V gene sequence: CDR1 SGHTA, CDR2 FQGNSA. In nucleotides, the CDR3 is TGTGCCAGCAGCACAAGGGGGGGGCTCGGAGAGACCCAGTACTTC. Amino acids: CASSTRGGLGETQYF.

The chain is built from TRBV9 and TRBJ2-1, with TRBD2 as a possible D gene (6 bases). The length of the CDR3 is 16 residues. V lost 7 bases, J lost 6 bases, and 23 bases lay in between. Germline assignment: CDR1 SGDLS and CDR2 YYNGEE. Here the CDR3 reads CASSRMGEVRGNEQFF. The CDR3 region has the DNA TGTGCCAGCTCCCGAATGGGGGAGGTTAGGGGCAATGAGCAGTTCTTC.

This sequence joins TRBV27 and TRBJ2-3; D is perhaps TRBD1 (6 bases). Trimming stripped 6 bases from V and 6 bases from J, with 13 bases between. CDR3 size: 13 residues. Germline V gene sequence: CDR1 MNHEY, CDR2 SMNVEV (reference sequence). The CDR3 DNA sequence: TGTGCCAGCAGGACGCAGCAGGGGGATACGCAGTATTTT. It is translated as CASRTQQGDTQYF.

CDR3 sequence reads: CASSPRQGMADTQYF. The CDR3 DNA is TGTGCCAGCAGCCCGCGACAGGGTATGGCAGATACGCAGTATTTT. The chain has TRBV25-1 and TRBJ2-3; 7 bases map to TRBD1. V shed 6 bases, J shed 4 bases, and the junction held 10 bases outside the gene matches. Germline values: CDR1 MGHDK, CDR2 SYGVNS. The CDR3 consists of 15 residues.

The chain recombines TRBV30 with TRBJ1-3; D is unresolved. The CDR3 is 12 residues long. Trimming removed 7 bases at V and 1 base at J, with 8 bases between. Germline CDR1 and CDR2: GTSNPN and SVGIG (reference sequence). CDR3 sequence: CASLTSGNTIYF. The CDR3 region has the DNA TGTGCCTCCCTCACATCTGGAAACACCATATATTTT.

The chain recombines TRBV27 with TRBJ2-7, with D possibly TRBD2 on 6 matching bases. This CDR3 has 13 residues. Germline lookup yields CDR1 MNHEY and CDR2 SMNVEV (reference sequence). V gave up 5 bases and J gave up 4 bases, with 12 bases separating them. The CDR3 DNA sequence: TGTGCCAGCAGTACAGCGGGCGAATACGAGCAGTACTTC. This encodes CASSTAGEYEQYF.

This CDR3 is CASSPQGNYGYTF. DNA of the CDR3: TGTGCCAGTAGCCCACAGGGGAACTATGGCTACACCTTC. The chain couples TRBV19 to TRBJ1-2; 7 bases are a match to TRBD1. The CDR3 consists of 13 residues. With V trimmed by 6 bases and J by 2 bases, 3 bases remained unmatched. Germline V gene data show CDR1 as LNHDA and CDR2 as SQIVND (reference sequence).

This clone was observed once. The chain joins TRBV5-5 to TRBJ2-7, with D tentatively TRBD2 (6 bases). Trimming left V 2 bases short and J 5 bases short, with 14 bases between. CDR1 is SGHKS, CDR2 YYEKEE, per germline (reference sequence). CDR3 length: 14 amino acids. CDR3 sequence reads: CASSFGGAMNEQYF. In DNA form, the CDR3 reads TGTGCCAGCAGCTTTGGCGGGGCCATGAACGAGCAGTACTTC.

The chain combines TRBV6-5 with TRBJ2-2; TRBD1 aligns across 7 bases. J lost 0 bases, V lost 10 bases, and 5 bases had no gene match. CDR1 is MNHEY, CDR2 SVGAGI, per germline. The length of the CDR3 is 14 residues. The CDR3, as DNA: TGTGCCACCCAGGGGACAGCGAACACCGGGGAGCTGTTTTTT. This encodes CATQGTANTGELFF.

This sequence joins TRBV14 and TRBJ1-2; 11 bases line up with TRBD1. CDR1 SGHDN and CDR2 FVKESK come from the germline V gene. The V and J ends lost 1 base and 7 bases, in that order; junction bases with no gene match: 11. This CDR3 is built from 17 residues. The CDR3: CASSQVLWTGGSGGYTF. The CDR3 nucleotides read TGTGCCAGCAGCCAAGTTTTATGGACAGGGGGCTCTGGTGGCTACACCTTC.

This CDR3 reads CASSLLGSSYNEQFF. The CDR3 DNA reads as TGTGCCAGCAGCTTACTCGGTAGCTCCTACAATGAGCAGTTCTTC. The V call is TRBV7-3, the J call TRBJ2-1; D unclear. Germline V gives CDR1 SGHTA, CDR2 FQGTGA. This CDR3 region has 15 residues. The germline V and J ends were trimmed by 2 bases and 0 bases, with 8 bases remaining between them.

This clone was picked up one time. The chain links TRBV5-4 to TRBJ2-7; TRBD1 aligns across 9 bases. Germline trimming cut 4 bases from V and 3 bases from J; bases unmatched to any gene: 2. Germline-derived CDR1 and CDR2 are SGHNT and YYREEE (reference sequence). This CDR3 region has 13 residues. The CDR3 sequence: CASSGTGNYEQYF. CDR3 in DNA: TGTGCCAGCAGCGGGACAGGGAACTACGAGCAGTACTTC.

J is TRBJ1-2 and V is TRBV5-5, with 8 bases matching TRBD1. Germline V CDR1 and CDR2: SGHKS, YYEKEE (reference sequence). CDR3 length: 14 residues. V lost 4 bases, J lost 3 bases, and 5 bases stayed unmatched. Here the CDR3 reads CASSPHRGDYGYTF. The CDR3 DNA reads as TGTGCCAGCAGCCCCCACAGGGGGGACTATGGCTACACCTTC.

The chain has TRBV12-2 and TRBJ1-3; the table gives TRBD1 as D, unverified against the DNA. TRBV12-2 is tagged as a pseudogene. The CDR3 spans 16 residues. CDR3 nucleotides: TGTGCAAGTCGTTTGACTTACAGGGGGGAAGGAAACACCATATATTTT. It is translated as CASRLTYRGEGNTIYF.

This chain connects TRBV5-1 to TRBJ2-1; no firm D call. The CDR3 sequence is 17 residues long. V shed 0 bases and J shed 0 bases, with 13 bases lying between them. Germline CDR1 and CDR2: SGHRS and YFSETQ. The CDR3 here is CASSLAFAVISYNEQFF. In DNA form, the CDR3 reads TGCGCCAGCAGCTTGGCGTTCGCGGTGATCTCCTACAATGAGCAGTTCTTC. The whole variable domain, filled in from reference TRBV5-1 and TRBJ2-1, reads KAGVTQTPRYLIKTRGQQVTLSCSPISGHRSVSWYQQTPGQGLQFLFEYFSETQRNKGNFPGRFSGRQFSNSRSEMNVSTLELGDSALYLCASSLAFAVISYNEQFFGPGTRLTVL.

This chain links TRBV11-3 with TRBJ2-5; no definite D call. This CDR3 is built from 14 residues. From germline, CDR1 is SGHNT and CDR2 YENEEA. The V gene lost 1 base and the J gene lost 7 bases, with 13 bases spanning the gap. Written as DNA, the CDR3 is TGTGCCAGCAGCTTAGTCAGTCAAGATTTGACCCAGTACTTC. This encodes CASSLVSQDLTQYF.

J is TRBJ2-1 and V is TRBV6-5; TRBD2 might be the D (5 bases). V gave up 9 bases and J gave up 3 bases, with 15 bases separating them. In germline, CDR1 is MNHEY, CDR2 SVGAGI. The CDR3 covers 14 residues. CDR3 sequence (DNA): TGTGCCAGTAGGGAGCAGGCACTCTACAATGAGCAGTTCTTC. As protein: CASREQALYNEQFF.

The J gene is TRBJ2-1, the V gene TRBV4-1, with D possibly matching TRBD2 (5 bases). CDR1 and CDR2 (germline): MGHRA, YSYEKL. Deletions cut 3 bases from V and 4 bases from J, with 16 bases between. This CDR3 comprises 16 residues. The DNA of the CDR3 is TGCGCCAGCAGCCAGCCCACCGGGAACGCTTACAATGAGCAGTTCTTC. Protein sequence: CASSQPTGNAYNEQFF.

This sequence joins TRBV27 and TRBJ2-7, with 8 bases identical to TRBD1. The V segment lost 5 bases and the J segment 0 bases; nucleotides outside the gene matches: 9. CDR3 length: 16 amino acids. The germline gives CDR1 MNHEY, CDR2 SMNVEV (reference sequence). This chain's CDR3 is CASSRQTGASSYEQYF. CDR3 coding DNA: TGTGCCAGCAGTCGTCAGACAGGGGCGAGCTCCTACGAGCAGTACTTC.

J is TRBJ1-3 and V is TRBV3-1 (or the pseudogene TRBV3-2), with a weak D call TRBD1 (5 bases). With 4 bases removed from V and 2 bases from J, the gap between germline ends came to 6 bases. The germline V gene encodes CDR1 LGHDT and CDR2 YNNKEL (reference sequence). There are 13 residues in the CDR3. The CDR3 nucleotides are TGTGCCAGCAGCCGACAGACTGGAAACACCATATATTTT. Its protein product is CASSRQTGNTIYF.